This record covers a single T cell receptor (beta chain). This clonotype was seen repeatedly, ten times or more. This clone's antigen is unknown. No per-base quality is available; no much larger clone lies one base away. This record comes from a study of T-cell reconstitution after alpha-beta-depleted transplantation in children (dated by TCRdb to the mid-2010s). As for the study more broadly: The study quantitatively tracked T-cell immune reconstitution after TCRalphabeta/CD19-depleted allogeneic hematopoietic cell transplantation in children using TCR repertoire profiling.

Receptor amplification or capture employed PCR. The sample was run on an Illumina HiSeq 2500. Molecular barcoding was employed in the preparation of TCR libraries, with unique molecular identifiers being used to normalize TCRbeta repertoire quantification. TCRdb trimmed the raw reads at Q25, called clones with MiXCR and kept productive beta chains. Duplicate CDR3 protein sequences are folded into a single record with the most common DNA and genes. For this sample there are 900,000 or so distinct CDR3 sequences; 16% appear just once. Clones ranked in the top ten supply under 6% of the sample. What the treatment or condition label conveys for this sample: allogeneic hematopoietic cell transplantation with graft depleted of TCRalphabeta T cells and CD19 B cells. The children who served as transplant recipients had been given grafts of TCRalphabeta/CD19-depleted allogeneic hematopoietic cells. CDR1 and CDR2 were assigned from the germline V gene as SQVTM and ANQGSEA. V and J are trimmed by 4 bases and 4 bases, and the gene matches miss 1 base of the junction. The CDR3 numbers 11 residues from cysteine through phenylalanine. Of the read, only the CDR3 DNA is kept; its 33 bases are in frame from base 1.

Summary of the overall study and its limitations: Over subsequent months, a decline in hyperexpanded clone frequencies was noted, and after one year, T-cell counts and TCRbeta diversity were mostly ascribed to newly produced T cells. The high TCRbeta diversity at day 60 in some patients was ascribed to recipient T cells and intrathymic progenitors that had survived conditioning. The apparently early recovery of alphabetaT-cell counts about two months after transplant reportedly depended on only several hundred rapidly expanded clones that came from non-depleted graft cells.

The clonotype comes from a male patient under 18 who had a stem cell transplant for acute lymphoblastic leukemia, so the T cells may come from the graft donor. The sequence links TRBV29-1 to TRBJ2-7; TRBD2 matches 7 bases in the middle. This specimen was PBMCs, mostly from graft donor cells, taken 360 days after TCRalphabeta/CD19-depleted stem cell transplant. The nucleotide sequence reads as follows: TGCAGCGTTGGTAGCGGGTACGAGCAGTACTTC. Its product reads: CSVGSGYEQYF.